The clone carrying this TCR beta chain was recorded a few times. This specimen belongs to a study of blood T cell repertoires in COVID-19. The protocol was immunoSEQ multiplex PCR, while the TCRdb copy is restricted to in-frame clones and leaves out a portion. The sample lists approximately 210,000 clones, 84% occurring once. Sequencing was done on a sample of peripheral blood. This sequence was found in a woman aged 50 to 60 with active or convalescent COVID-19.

CDR3 nucleotide sequence: TGTGCCAGCTCACCTGGACAGGGATACTCTGGAAACACCATATATTTT. Its protein product is CASSPGQGYSGNTIYF. The chain combines TRBV18 with TRBJ1-3; 8 bases are a match to TRBD1. V shed 3 bases, J shed 0 bases, and the junction held 4 bases outside the gene matches. Germline V gene data show CDR1 as KGHSH and CDR2 as LQKENI. CDR3 length equals 16 residues.